The 5 T cell receptor beta chains below come from one sample, sequenced in a study of response to subunit inactivated influenza vaccine. TCRdb fed the RT-PCR reads into MiXCR, producing one record per CDR3 protein. Among about 650,000 distinct CDR3 sequences listed, 15% to 18% were seen once. Here the sequenced sample was PBMCs from blood, taken 12 days after vaccination. Receptor source: a man over 45 who received an inactivated influenza vaccine.

The genes are TRBV28 and TRBJ2-7; 10 nucleotides align to TRBD1. The CDR3 has 15 residues. Germline V gene sequence: CDR1 MDHEN, CDR2 SYDVKM. V was clipped by 2 bases and J by 8 bases; unmatched bases: 9. The CDR3 coding sequence is TGTGCCAGCAGTTTAATGACGGGACAGGGGTCGCAGCAGTACTTC. Translating it yields CASSLMTGQGSQQYF.

In the case of this clonotype: The junction differs from germline at one of its ends, possibly a read error. The chain joins TRBV5-1 to TRBJ2-3; the D gene is possibly TRBD1 (6 bases). Germline V CDR1 and CDR2: SGHRS, YFSETQ. The CDR3 has 14 amino acids. Here the CDR3 reads CASGLPGDTDTQYF. Written as DNA, the CDR3 is TGCGCCAGCGGCTTGCCAGGGGACACAGATACGCAGTATTTT.

V gene TRBV5-4 combines with J gene TRBJ1-2, with no clear D. CDR1 and CDR2 from the germline V gene are SGHNT and YYREEE (reference sequence). The length of the CDR3 is 15 residues. The V end lost 2 bases, the J end lost 6 bases, and 17 bases lay between the germline ends. The CDR3 DNA reads as TGTGCCAGCAGCTTCTCCGCTTCAATGCCGGATGGCTACACCTTC. This sequence encodes CASSFSASMPDGYTF.

This clonotype occurred a few times. V is TRBV11-2 and J is TRBJ2-6, with D tentatively TRBD1 (5 bases). Trimming cost V 7 bases and J 4 bases, with 23 bases left between them. Germline assignment: CDR1 SGHAT and CDR2 FQNNGV. The CDR3 contains 18 residues. CDR3 residues: CASMPTGYGRVGANVLTF. The CDR3 region has the DNA TGTGCCAGCATGCCTACGGGTTACGGCAGGGTCGGGGCCAACGTCCTGACTTTC.

The chain employs TRBV5-1 and TRBJ2-6; D may be TRBD2 (6 bases). With 4 bases removed from V and 0 bases from J, the gap between germline ends came to 17 bases. The germline CDR1 and CDR2 sequences are SGHRS and YFSETQ. The CDR3 contains 18 residues. The CDR3 coding sequence is TGCGCCAGCAGCCAGACCCCAGGGACTGGCTCTGGGGCCAACGTCCTGACTTTC. Residues: CASSQTPGTGSGANVLTF.